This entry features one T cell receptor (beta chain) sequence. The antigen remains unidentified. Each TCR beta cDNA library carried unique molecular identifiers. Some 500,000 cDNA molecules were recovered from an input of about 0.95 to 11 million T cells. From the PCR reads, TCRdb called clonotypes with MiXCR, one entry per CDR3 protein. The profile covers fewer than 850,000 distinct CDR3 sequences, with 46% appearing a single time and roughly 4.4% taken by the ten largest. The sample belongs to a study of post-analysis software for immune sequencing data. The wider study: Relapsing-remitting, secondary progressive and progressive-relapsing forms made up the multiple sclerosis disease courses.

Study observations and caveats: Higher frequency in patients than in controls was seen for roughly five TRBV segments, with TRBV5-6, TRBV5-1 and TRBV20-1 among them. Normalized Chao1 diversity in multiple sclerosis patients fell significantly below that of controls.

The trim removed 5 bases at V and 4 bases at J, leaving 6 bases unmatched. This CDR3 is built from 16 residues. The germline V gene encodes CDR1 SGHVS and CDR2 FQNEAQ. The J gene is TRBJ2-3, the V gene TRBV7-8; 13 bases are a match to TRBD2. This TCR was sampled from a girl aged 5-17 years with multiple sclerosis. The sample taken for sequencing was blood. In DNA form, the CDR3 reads TGTGCCAGCAGCCCCGGACTAGCGGGAGTGGCAGATACGCAGTATTTT. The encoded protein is CASSPGLAGVADTQYF.